This TCR beta chain derives from a study of PD-1 blockade in mismatch repair-deficient tumors (dated by TCRdb to about 2017). Concerning the study at large: Between late 2013 and September 2016, the trial enrolled around 86 consecutive patients with over nine mismatch repair-deficient cancer types, every one of whom had been previously treated and was progressing. Tumor-associated T cell clones in the peripheral blood of patients responding to PD-1 blockade were tracked using deep sequencing of TCR CDR3 regions.

The full study reports these points: Tumor-resident clones, often undetectable in blood before treatment, expanded rapidly after pembrolizumab and then contracted, generally before radiologic responses.

For every enrolled patient, mismatch repair deficiency was confirmed by either polymerase chain reaction or immunohistochemistry. A few patients who responded to pembrolizumab therapy underwent TCR sequencing. Pembrolizumab PD-1 blockade was prospectively tested in advanced mismatch repair-deficient cancers, regardless of tissue of origin, in the phase II trial. Peripheral blood T cell samples were collected serially, before PD-1 blockade began and at several time points afterward. The timing of each blood sample was reported as weeks after the first dose of pembrolizumab. On this clone itself: The antigen it binds to is not known. One base away there is no much larger clone; base qualities are not given.

The CDR3, cysteine through phenylalanine, is 13 amino acids long. Solely the CDR3 DNA is kept, with 39 bases framed from the first base. Via the germline V gene, CDR1 is SGHNT and CDR2 YENEEA. Trimming removed 6 bases from V and 10 bases from J, leaving 18 bases between the germline ends. The library was made by the immunoSEQ multiplex PCR assay. Drawn from immuneACCESS, this table holds only the in-frame rearrangements with V and J called that TCRdb kept. Clones are partly lost; checked studies trace under half to an unresolved V gene and leave the rest unexplained. Across this sample there are more than 30,000 clones, with about 88% seen only once. The ten largest clones take up nearly 4% of the sample.

The sequence links TRBV11-3 to TRBJ1-1, with TRBD1 tentatively as D gene (5 bases match). This sequence was found in an adult with mismatch repair-deficient cancer. The sequenced sample was peripheral blood, obtained approximately 78 weeks after starting pembrolizumab. The CDR3 loop reads CASSYGEAGRAFF. Here is the DNA: TGTGCCAGCAGTTACGGGGAGGCAGGGCGAGCTTTCTTT. Here the CDR3 is joined to the reference TRBV11-3 and TRBJ1-1 genes, and the full variable domain is: EAGVVQSPRYKIIEKKQPVAFWCNPISGHNTLYWYLQNLGQGPELLIRYENEEAVDDSQLPKDRFSAERLKGVDSTLKIQPAELGDSAVYLCASSYGEAGRAFFGQGTRLTVV.